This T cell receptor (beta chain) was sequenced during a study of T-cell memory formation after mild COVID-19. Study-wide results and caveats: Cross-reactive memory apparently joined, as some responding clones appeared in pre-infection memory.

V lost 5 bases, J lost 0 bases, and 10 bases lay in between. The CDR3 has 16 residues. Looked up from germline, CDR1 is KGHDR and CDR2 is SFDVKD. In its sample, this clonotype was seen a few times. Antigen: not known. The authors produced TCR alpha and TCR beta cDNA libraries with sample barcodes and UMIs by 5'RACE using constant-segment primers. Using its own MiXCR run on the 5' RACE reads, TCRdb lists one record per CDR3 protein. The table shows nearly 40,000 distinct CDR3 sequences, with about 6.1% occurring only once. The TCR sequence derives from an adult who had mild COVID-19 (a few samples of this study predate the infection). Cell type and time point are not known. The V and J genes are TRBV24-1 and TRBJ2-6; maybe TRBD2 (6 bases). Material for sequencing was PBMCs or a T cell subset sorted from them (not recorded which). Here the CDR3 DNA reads TGTGCCACCAGTGGGGGGGAATCCTCTGGGGCCAACGTCCTGACTTTC. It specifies CATSGGESSGANVLTF.